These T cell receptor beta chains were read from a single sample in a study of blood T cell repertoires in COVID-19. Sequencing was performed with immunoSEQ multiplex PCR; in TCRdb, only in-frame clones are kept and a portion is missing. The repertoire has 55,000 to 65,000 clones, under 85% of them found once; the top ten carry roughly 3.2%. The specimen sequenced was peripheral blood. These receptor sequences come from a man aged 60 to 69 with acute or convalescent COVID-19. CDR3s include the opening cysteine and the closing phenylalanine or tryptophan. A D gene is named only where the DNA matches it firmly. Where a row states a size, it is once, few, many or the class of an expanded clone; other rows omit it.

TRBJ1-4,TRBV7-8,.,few,TGTGCCAGCAGCTCGACTCCGGAGGGTGCTAATGAAAAACTGTTTTTT,CASSSTPEGANEKLFF
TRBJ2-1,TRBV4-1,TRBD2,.,TGCGCCAGCAGCCAAGTGAGCGTCGGGGGGGCGAATGAGCAGTTCTTC,CASSQVSVGGANEQFF
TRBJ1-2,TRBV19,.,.,TGTGCCAGTAGCGCACGACAGGCCCCCTTGCACTACACCTTC,CASSARQAPLHYTF
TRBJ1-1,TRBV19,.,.,TGTGCCAGTACCCAAGCGACAGACGTGTCTCGGGCTTTCTTT,CASTQATDVSRAFF
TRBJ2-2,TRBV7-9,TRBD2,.,TGTGCCAGCAGCTTAGGCGCGGGGGGATCCGGGGAGCTGTTTTTT,CASSLGAGGSGELFF
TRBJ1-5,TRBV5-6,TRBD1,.,TGTGCCAGCAGCTTGCTACAGGGGAGCAATCAGCCCCAGCATTTT,CASSLLQGSNQPQHF
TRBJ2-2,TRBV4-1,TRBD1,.,TGCGCCAGCAGCCAAGATGCGGCAGGGGGCAGACAGCTGTTTTTT,CASSQDAAGGRQLFF
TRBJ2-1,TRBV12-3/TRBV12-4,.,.,TGTGCCAGCAGTTACTCGCGGGGTGAGCAGTTCTTC,CASSYSRGEQFF
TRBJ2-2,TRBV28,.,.,TGTGCCAGCAGTACCCAGGGGGAGCTGTTTTTT,CASSTQGELFF
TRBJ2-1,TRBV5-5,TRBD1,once,TGTGCCAGCAGCGTGACAGGGGACAATGAGCAGTTCTTC,CASSVTGDNEQFF
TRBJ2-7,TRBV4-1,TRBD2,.,TGCGCCAGCAGCCAAGATCCTGGACTAGGACTTGGCGAGCAGTACTTC,CASSQDPGLGLGEQYF
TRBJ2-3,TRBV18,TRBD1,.,TGTGCCAGCTCACTTGGGACAGGCAAGCAAGATACGCAGTATTTT,CASSLGTGKQDTQYF
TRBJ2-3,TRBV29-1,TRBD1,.,TGCAGCGTCCAGAGGGACAGGACACAAGTTACGCAGTATTTT,CSVQRDRTQVTQYF
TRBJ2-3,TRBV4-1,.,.,TGCGCCAGCAGCCAGGGCGGAAGGGGCGTAGATACGCAGTATTTT,CASSQGGRGVDTQYF
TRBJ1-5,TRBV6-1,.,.,TGTGCCAGCAGTGAGGTCAGCAGGGGCAATCAGCCCCAGCATTTT,CASSEVSRGNQPQHF
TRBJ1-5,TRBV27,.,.,TGTGCCAGCAGGGCCGGAGGCGGCTTTCTGCCCCAGCATTTT,CASRAGGGFLPQHF
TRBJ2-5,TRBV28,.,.,TGTGCCAGCAGTAGACCAGGGTGGGAGACCCAGTACTTC,CASSRPGWETQYF
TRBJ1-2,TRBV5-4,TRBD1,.,TGTGCCAGCAGCCCCGCCGGGACAGACAGTTATGGCTACACCTTC,CASSPAGTDSYGYTF
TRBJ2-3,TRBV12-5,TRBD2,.,TGTGCTAGTGGCGTCCCTAGCGGGGTGAGCACAGATACGCAGTATTTT,CASGVPSGVSTDTQYF
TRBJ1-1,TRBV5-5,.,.,TGTGCCAGCAGCTTGGTAGTCATGAACACTGAAGCTTTCTTT,CASSLVVMNTEAFF
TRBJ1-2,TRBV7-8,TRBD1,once,TGTGCCAGCAGCTTAGTGGGCAGGATACAGGGGGGCTATGGCTACACCTTC,CASSLVGRIQGGYGYTF
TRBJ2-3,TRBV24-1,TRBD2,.,TGTGCCACCAGTGATCGGGCGGGGGGGCCAGATACGCAGTATTTT,CATSDRAGGPDTQYF
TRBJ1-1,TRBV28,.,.,TGTGCCAGCAGTTTATGGGAGGCTGAAGCTTTCTTT,CASSLWEAEAFF
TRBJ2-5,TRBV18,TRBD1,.,TGTGCCAGCTCACCCCCGGGACAGGCCCAAGAGACCCAGTACTTC,CASSPPGQAQETQYF
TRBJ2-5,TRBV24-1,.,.,TGTGCCACCAGTGACAGGGGAAGGGAGACCCAGTACTTC,CATSDRGRETQYF
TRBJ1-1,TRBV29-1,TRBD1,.,TGCAGCGTTGAAGGAGGGGACAGGCGGAGGGGGAACACTGAAGCTTTCTTT,CSVEGGDRRRGNTEAFF
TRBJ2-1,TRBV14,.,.,TGTGCCAGCAGCCAGGGGACATCACCCTACAATGAGCAGTTCTTC,CASSQGTSPYNEQFF
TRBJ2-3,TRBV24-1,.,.,TGTGCCACCAGTCCCGAGACAGATACGCAGTATTTT,CATSPETDTQYF
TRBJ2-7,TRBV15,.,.,TGTGCCACCAGCAGGGACATACAGGGTCTCTCGGGTGAGCAGTACTTC,CATSRDIQGLSGEQYF
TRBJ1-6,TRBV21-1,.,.,TGTGCCAGCCCGGTTAACTATAATTCACCCCTCCACTTT,CASPVNYNSPLHF
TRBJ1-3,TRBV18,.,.,TGTGCCAGCTCACCACCTACCGGGAGAAATGCTGGAAACACCATATATTTT,CASSPPTGRNAGNTIYF
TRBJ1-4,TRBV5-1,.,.,TGCGCCAGCAGCCCTGACTCGACTAATGAAAAACTGTTTTTT,CASSPDSTNEKLFF
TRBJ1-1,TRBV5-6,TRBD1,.,TGTGCCAGCAGCTTCGGGACAGGGTACACTGAAGCTTTCTTT,CASSFGTGYTEAFF
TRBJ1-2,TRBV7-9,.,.,TGTGCCAGCAGCTTAGCGGGGCCCAGCGCCTATGGCTACACCTTC,CASSLAGPSAYGYTF
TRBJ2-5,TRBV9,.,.,TGTGCCAGCAGCGCTCGAGATTTCCAAGAGACCCAGTACTTC,CASSARDFQETQYF
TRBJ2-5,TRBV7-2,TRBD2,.,TGTGCCAGCAGCTTAAGGACTAGCGGGGGGGAGACCCAGTACTTC,CASSLRTSGGETQYF
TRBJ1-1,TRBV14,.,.,TGTGCCAGCAGCCTCCTGCGGGGAACTGAAGCTTTCTTT,CASSLLRGTEAFF
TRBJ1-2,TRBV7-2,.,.,TGTGCCAGCAGCTTCGACAGGTTCTATGGCTACACCTTC,CASSFDRFYGYTF
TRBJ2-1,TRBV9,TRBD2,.,TGTGCCAGCAGCGTAGGACCGTACGGTTCGGCGGGGGGGTGGAGTGAGCAGTTCTTC,CASSVGPYGSAGGWSEQFF
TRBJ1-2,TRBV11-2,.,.,TGTGCCAGCAGCTTAGTTTCAGGGGTCTATGGCTACACCTTC,CASSLVSGVYGYTF
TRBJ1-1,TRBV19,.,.,TGTGCCAGTAGTAAGGTCGTTGGGTCCGGGGGGAGCACTGAAGCTTTCTTT,CASSKVVGSGGSTEAFF
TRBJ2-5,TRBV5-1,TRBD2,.,TGCGCCAGCAGCTCCCTAGCGGGGGGGCAAGAGACCCAGTACTTC,CASSSLAGGQETQYF
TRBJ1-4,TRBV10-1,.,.,TGCGCCAGCAGTGAGTCGTCCCTACAGAATGAAAAACTGTTTTTT,CASSESSLQNEKLFF
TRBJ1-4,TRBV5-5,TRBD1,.,TGTGCCAGCAGCCACCCGGGACAGGGAGGTGAAAAACTGTTTTTT,CASSHPGQGGEKLFF
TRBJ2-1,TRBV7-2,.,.,TGTGCCAGCAGTACCTATGGGGGGGCCTCCTACAATGAGCAGTTCTTC,CASSTYGGASYNEQFF
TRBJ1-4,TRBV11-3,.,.,TGTGCCAGCCTCTCAACTAATGAAAAACTGTTTTTT,CASLSTNEKLFF
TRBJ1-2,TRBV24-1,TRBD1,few,TGTGCCACCAGTGATGGACAGGGCTACGGCTACACCTTC,CATSDGQGYGYTF
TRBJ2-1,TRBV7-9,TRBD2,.,TGTGCCAGCAGCTCACCGGGACTAGCGGGGGGTAGCTCCTACAATGAGCAGTTCTTC,CASSSPGLAGGSSYNEQFF